This T cell receptor beta chain was recovered during a study of T cells after posttransplantation cyclophosphamide. Study results and limitations: Later blood repertoires were often dominated by clones from the donor CD8+ memory compartment.

Trimming cost V 4 bases and J 1 base, with 8 bases left between them. Germline V lookup: CDR1 MNHEY, CDR2 SMNVEV (reference sequence). The CDR3 is 13 residues long. Cyclophosphamide on days +3 and +4 followed busulfan-fludarabine conditioning and a marrow graft. This clone has at least ten counts. Its antigen is currently unknown. Sequencing was performed with immunoSEQ multiplex PCR; in TCRdb, only in-frame clones are kept and a portion is missing. The sample shows 6,000 to 7,500 clones, none of them appearing just once. This clonotype was sampled from a male patient in his 50s who received an allogeneic stem cell transplant from an unrelated donor, was CMV-positive, and had acute GVHD only. Some T cells may be supplied by the graft donor. V and J are TRBV27 and TRBJ2-7; possibly TRBD1 for D (6 bases). The source material was PBMCs, sampled after allogeneic stem cell transplant with posttransplant cyclophosphamide. This CDR3 reads CASSYGQSYEQYF. CDR3 DNA: TGTGCCAGCAGTTACGGACAGTCCTACGAGCAGTACTTC.